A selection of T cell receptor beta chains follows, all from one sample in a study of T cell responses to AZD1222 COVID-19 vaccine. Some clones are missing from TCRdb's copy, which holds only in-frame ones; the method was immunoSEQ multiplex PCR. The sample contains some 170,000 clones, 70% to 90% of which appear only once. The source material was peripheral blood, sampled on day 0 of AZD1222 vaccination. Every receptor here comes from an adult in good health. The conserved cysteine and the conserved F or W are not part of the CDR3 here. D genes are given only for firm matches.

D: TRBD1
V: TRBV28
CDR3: ASSLGTGFSYNSPLH

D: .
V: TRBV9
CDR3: ASSVVPGGTDTQY

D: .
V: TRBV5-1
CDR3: ASRDTGTRQF

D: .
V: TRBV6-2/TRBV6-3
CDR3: ASSYYQGFSQMWETQY

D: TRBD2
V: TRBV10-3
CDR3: AISPGLAIEQY

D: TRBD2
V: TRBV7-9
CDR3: ASSSGTSGGITDTQY

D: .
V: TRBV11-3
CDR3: ASSLRFEFEAF

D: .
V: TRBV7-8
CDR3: ASSLAHQPQH

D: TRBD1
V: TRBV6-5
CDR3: ASSYSGTGNSPLH

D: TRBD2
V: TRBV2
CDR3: ASRARGGSYNEQF

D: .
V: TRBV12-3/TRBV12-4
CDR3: ASSRPPVYGYT

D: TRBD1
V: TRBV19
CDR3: ASSMGLDRVSIDGYT

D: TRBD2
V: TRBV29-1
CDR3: SAASGSGEQY

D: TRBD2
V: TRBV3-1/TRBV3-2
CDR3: ASSLSSGSKQY

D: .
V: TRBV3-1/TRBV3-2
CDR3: ASSHKGSGGEAF

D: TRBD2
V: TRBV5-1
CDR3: ASSFGLAGAGANVLT

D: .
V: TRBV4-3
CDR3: ASSAMLGNYGYT

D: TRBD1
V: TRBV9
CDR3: ASSVAPGGDTEAF

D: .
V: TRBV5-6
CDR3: ASSLGSGELF

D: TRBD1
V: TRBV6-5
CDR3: ASSYARTGNTGELF

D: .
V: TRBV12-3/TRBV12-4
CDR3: ASSLASHEAF

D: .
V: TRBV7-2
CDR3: ASSLDRSSGELF

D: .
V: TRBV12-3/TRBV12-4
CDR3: ASSFRGYT

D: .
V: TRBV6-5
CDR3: ASMRAGANVLT

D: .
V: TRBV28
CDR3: ASSSTGRLYEQY

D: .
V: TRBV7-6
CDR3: ASSLVVLDTQY

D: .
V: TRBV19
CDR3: ASSTAPGSGNNQPQH

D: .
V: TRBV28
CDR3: ASREPGGGTEAF

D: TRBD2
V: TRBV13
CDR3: ASRGGRAPGELF

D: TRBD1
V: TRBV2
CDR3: ASWTGSLNQPQH

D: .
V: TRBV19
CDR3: ASRDQNTGELF

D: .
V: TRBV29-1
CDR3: SGDSGMELQY

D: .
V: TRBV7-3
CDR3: ASSLTGRDTDTQY

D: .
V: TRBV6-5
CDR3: ASGRKGVNTEAF

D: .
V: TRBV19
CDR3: ASSIGRGSNQPQH

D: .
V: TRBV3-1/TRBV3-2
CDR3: ASSPLRGNTGELF

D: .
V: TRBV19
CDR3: ASSGGSYSNQPQH

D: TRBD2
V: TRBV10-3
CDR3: ATNPGGSAVNEQF

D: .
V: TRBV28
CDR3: ASSPGGFGEKLF

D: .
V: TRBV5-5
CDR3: ASSIGPGDEQF

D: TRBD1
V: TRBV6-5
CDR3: ASSTTGGFTEAF

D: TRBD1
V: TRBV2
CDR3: ASSVTGGETDTQY

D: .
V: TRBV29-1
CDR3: SVEGAQVGGYT

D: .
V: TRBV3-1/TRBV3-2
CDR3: ASNQVGRNTEAF

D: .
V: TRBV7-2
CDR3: ASSLRRNNQPQH

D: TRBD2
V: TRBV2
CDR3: ASSGLAGNNEQF

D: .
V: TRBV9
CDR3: ASSPRDNNQPQH

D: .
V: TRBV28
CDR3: ASSLTVSGNTGELF

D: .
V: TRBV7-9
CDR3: ASSLAGGKAKNIQY

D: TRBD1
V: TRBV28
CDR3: ASSSGQPYEKLF

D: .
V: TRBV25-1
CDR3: ASSEWGQVDTEAF

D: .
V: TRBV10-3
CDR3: AISADGGGYEQY

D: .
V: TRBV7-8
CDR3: ASSPGTPVGQY